The source of this T cell receptor (beta chain) is a study of CD4+ T cells in melanoma. The method was immunoSEQ multiplex PCR; TCRdb's version includes in-frame clones alone and lacks a portion of them. The sample carries more than 13,000 clones, approximately 83% recorded once. The CDR3 loop spans 15 amino acids. Germline CDR1 SGHRS, CDR2 YFSETQ. V trimming: 3 bases; J trimming: 4 bases; junction bases outside the gene matches: 5. The chain has TRBV5-1 and TRBJ2-1, with TRBD2 identical over 9 bases. The origin of this receptor is a human donor with melanoma. Sequenced input: cells from a culture (not recorded whether cultured in vitro). CDR3 sequence (DNA): TGCGCCAGCAGCTCAAGCGGGGGGCGATACAATGAGCAGTTCTTC. The encoded protein is CASSSSGGRYNEQFF.